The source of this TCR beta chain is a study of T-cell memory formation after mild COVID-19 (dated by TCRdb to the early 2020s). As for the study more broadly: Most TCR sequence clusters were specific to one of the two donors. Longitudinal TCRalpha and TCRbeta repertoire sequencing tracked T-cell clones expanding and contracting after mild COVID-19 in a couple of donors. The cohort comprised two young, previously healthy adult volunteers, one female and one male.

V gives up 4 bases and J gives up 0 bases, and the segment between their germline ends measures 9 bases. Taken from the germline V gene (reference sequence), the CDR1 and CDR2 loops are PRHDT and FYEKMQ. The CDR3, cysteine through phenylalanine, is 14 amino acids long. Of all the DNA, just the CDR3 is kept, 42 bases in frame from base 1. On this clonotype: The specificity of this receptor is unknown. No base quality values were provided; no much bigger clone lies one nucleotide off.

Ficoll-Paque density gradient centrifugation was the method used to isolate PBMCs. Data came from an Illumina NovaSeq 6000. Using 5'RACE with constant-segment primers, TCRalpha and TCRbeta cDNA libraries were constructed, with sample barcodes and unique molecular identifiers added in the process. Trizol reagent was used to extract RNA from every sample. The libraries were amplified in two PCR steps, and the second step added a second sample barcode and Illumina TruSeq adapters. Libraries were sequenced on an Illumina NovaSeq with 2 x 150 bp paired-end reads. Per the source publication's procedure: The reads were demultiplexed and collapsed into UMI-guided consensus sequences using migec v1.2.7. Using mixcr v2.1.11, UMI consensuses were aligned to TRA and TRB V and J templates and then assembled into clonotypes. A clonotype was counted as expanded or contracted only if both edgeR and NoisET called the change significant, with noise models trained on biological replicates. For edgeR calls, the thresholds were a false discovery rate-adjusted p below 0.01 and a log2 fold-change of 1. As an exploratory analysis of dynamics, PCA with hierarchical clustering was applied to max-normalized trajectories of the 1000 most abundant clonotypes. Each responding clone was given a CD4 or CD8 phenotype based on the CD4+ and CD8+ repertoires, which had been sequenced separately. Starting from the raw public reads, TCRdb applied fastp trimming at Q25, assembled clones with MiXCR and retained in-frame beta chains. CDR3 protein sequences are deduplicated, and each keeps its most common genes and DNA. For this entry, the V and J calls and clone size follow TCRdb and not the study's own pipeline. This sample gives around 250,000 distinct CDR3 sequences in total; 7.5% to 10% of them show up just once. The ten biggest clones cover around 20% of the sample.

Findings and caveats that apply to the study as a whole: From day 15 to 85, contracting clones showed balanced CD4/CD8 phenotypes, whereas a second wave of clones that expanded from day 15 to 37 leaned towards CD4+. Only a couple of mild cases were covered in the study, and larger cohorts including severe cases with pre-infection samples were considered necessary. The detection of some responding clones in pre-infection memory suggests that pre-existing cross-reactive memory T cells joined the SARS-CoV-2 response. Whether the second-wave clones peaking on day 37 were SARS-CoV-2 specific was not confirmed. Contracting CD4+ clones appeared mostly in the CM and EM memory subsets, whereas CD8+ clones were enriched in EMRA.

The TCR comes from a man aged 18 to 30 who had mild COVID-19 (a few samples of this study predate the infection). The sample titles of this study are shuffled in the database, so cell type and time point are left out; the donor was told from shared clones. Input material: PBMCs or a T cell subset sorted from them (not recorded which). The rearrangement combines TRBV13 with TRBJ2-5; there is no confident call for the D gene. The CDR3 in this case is CASSSLKYQETQYF. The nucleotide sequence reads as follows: TGTGCCAGCAGCTCTCTGAAGTACCAAGAGACCCAGTACTTC.